The 18 T cell receptor beta chains below come from one sample, sequenced in a study of molecular identifiers for immune sequencing clone quantification (dated by TCRdb to the late 2010s). The method was PCR. Instrument on record: Illumina HiSeq 4000. TCRdb cleaned the public reads at Q25 with fastp, built clones with MiXCR and kept in-frame beta chains. Each entry is one CDR3 protein sequence, shown with its most common DNA and genes. The sample table contains hundreds of thousands of distinct CDR3 sequences; only one count was recorded for just under 20% of them. The ten largest account for about 0.9% of the sample. Sequencing input: naive CD8+ T cells from blood, with Jurkat cell RNA spiked in. This specimen's cell subset or site label, per the study, means: FACS-sorted CD8+CD4-CCR7+CD45RA+ naive T cells. Receptors originate from a human donor in good health. Some libraries in this study had Jurkat cell RNA spiked in.

The chain couples TRBV7-3 to TRBJ2-2, with 7 bases that match TRBD2. Looked up from germline, CDR1 is SGHTA and CDR2 is FQGTGA. The trim removed 0 bases at V and 6 bases at J, leaving 4 bases unmatched. The CDR3 runs 15 residues. The CDR3 DNA follows: TGTGCCAGCAGCTTAACGGGCGGGGGTTCCGGGGAGCTGTTTTTT. It codes for CASSLTGGGSGELFF. The full variable domain, completed using reference TRBV7-3 and TRBJ2-2, is GAGVSQTPSNKVTEKGKYVELRCDPISGHTALYWYRQSLGQGPEFLIYFQGTGAADDSGLPNDRFFAVRPEGSVSTLKIQRTERGDSAVYLCASSLTGGGSGELFFGEGSRLTVL.

The rearrangement links TRBV4-3 to TRBJ2-1; D perhaps matches TRBD1 (6 bases). Trimming stripped 0 bases from V and 5 bases from J, with 17 bases between. Germline lookup yields CDR1 LGHNA and CDR2 YSLEER. CDR3 size: 17 residues. CDR3 DNA: TGCGCCAGCAGCCAAGATAAGGTCGGACAGCCCCACAATGAGCAGTTCTTC. This gives the protein CASSQDKVGQPHNEQFF.

This clonotype was picked up many times. The chain has TRBV20-1 and TRBJ2-7; D not certain. Trimming left V 4 bases short and J 2 bases short, with 15 bases between. Germline CDR1 DFQATT, CDR2 SNEGSKA (reference sequence). CDR3 size: 14 residues. CDR3 in amino acids: CSATDRRQTYEQYF. As DNA, the CDR3 is TGCAGTGCTACGGACCGGCGGCAAACCTACGAGCAGTACTTC.

This clonotype occurred many times. The rearrangement uses TRBV7-2 and TRBJ2-3; 9 nucleotides line up with TRBD1. V was clipped by 5 bases and J by 6 bases; unmatched bases: 9. CDR1 SGHTA and CDR2 FQGNSA come from the germline V gene. CDR3 size: 15 residues. In DNA form, the CDR3 reads TGTGCCAGCAGCCAGGACAGGGGCAGGGCGGATACGCAGTATTTT. It is translated as CASSQDRGRADTQYF.

Note on this clonotype: A clone one base away is much larger, so this may be a read error. The gene calls are TRBV19 and TRBJ1-5; possible D gene TRBD1, 6 bases. CDR3 length: 13 amino acids. CDR1 LNHDA and CDR2 SQIVND come from the germline V gene (reference sequence). The CDR3 loop is CASSMGGNQPRHF. DNA of the CDR3: TGTGCCAGTAGTATGGGGGGCAATCAGCCCCGGCATTTT.

This clonotype was found a few times. The chain combines TRBV20-1 with TRBJ2-3, with 16 bases identical to TRBD2. The CDR3 contains 21 residues. CDR1 and CDR2 (germline): DFQATT, SNEGSKA (reference sequence). The V segment lost 6 bases and the J segment 0 bases; nucleotides outside the gene matches: 18. CDR3 sequence: CSAGYSGTSGRVTLSTDTQYF. The CDR3 DNA sequence: TGCAGTGCCGGTTATTCCGGGACTAGCGGGAGGGTTACGTTGAGCACAGATACGCAGTATTTT.

The rearrangement uses TRBV25-1 and TRBJ2-2; 7 nucleotides agree with TRBD1. This CDR3 is 15 amino acids long. V was pared by 4 bases and J by 7 bases, with 9 bases of the junction left unmatched. CDR1 MGHDK and CDR2 SYGVNS come from the germline V gene. CDR3 sequence (DNA): TGTGCCAGCAGTGGTGAAGGGGGCTGGAACGGGGAGCTGTTTTTT. Its protein is CASSGEGGWNGELFF.

This clonotype was counted ten times or more. The chain employs TRBV13 and TRBJ2-7; D is possibly TRBD2 (6 bases). The CDR3 runs 13 residues. V was cut by 5 bases and J by 4 bases, with 12 bases left in between. The germline V gene encodes CDR1 PRHDT and CDR2 FYEKMQ (reference sequence). CDR3 loop: CASSPDAGYEQYF. Here the CDR3 DNA reads TGTGCCAGCAGCCCCGACGCGGGATACGAGCAGTACTTC.

This clonotype was observed at least ten times. This chain connects TRBV20-1 to TRBJ1-5, with a weak D call TRBD1 (5 bases). The CDR3 extends over 14 amino acids. Germline lookup yields CDR1 DFQATT and CDR2 SNEGSKA (reference sequence). V was pared by 3 bases and J by 6 bases, with 15 bases between. CDR3: CSASGGGGRQPQHF. Written as DNA, the CDR3 is TGCAGTGCTAGCGGCGGGGGTGGACGTCAGCCCCAGCATTTT.

This clonotype was observed at least ten times. The gene calls are TRBV5-6 and TRBJ2-1; a possible D gene is TRBD2 (5 bases). Germline CDR1 SGHDT, CDR2 YYEEEE. Deletions cut 1 base from V and 6 bases from J, with 11 bases between. The CDR3 extends over 14 amino acids. The CDR3 protein is CASSLSHSANEQFF. CDR3 sequence (DNA): TGTGCCAGCAGCTTGAGCCATAGCGCCAATGAGCAGTTCTTC. Full variable domain (outside the CDR3, taken from reference TRBV5-6 and TRBJ2-1): DAGVTQSPTHLIKTRGQQVTLRCSPKSGHDTVSWYQQALGQGPQFIFQYYEEEERQRGNFPDRFSGHQFPNYSSELNVNALLLGDSALYLCASSLSHSANEQFFGPGTRLTVL.

In this sample, this clonotype turned up many times. This chain uses TRBV28 with TRBJ2-5; D unresolved. V lost 3 bases to trimming and J lost 5 bases, with 10 bases between them. Germline assignment: CDR1 MDHEN and CDR2 SYDVKM. The CDR3 totals 13 residues. DNA for the CDR3: TGTGCCAGCAGTTTTAATAGGGTTGAGACCCAGTACTTC. Protein sequence: CASSFNRVETQYF. Based on the CDR3 plus reference TRBV28 and TRBJ2-5, the full variable domain is DVKVTQSSRYLVKRTGEKVFLECVQDMDHENMFWYRQDPGLGLRLIYFSYDVKMKEKGDIPEGYSVSREKKERFSLILESASTNQTSMYLCASSFNRVETQYFGPGTRLLVL.

This clonotype was seen many times. This rearrangement joins TRBV15 to TRBJ2-2; unclear D gene. Germline lookup yields CDR1 LNHNV and CDR2 YYDKDF (reference sequence). Trimming took 0 bases from V and 6 from J, leaving 20 bases between them. This CDR3 has 18 residues. CDR3 in amino acids: CATSREDDIASPAGELFF. CDR3 bases: TGTGCCACCAGCAGAGAAGATGATATAGCCTCCCCGGCCGGGGAGCTGTTTTTT.

This clonotype was counted ten times or more. V is TRBV7-9 and J is TRBJ2-3; no firm D call. CDR3 length equals 18 residues. Germline V gene data show CDR1 as SEHNR and CDR2 as FQNEAQ (reference sequence). V lost 5 bases and J lost 0, with 21 bases in between. CDR3 DNA: TGTGCCAGCAGCCCAACTCACTACCCGGTCCCTAGCACAGATACGCAGTATTTT. It is translated as CASSPTHYPVPSTDTQYF.

As regards this clonotype: No conserved phenylalanine or tryptophan ends this CDR3, so it is likely a read error. The rearrangement uses TRBV11-3 and TRBJ2-3, with 9 bases lining up with TRBD2. The CDR3 sequence is 16 residues long. Germline trimming cut 5 bases from V and 4 bases from J; bases unmatched to any gene: 10. Looked up from germline, CDR1 is SGHNT and CDR2 is YENEEA. CDR3 bases: TGTGCCAGCAGCCCATATAGCGGGAGAGGGGCAGATACGCAGTATCTT. This encodes CASSPYSGRGADTQYL.

The gene calls are TRBV12-3 or TRBV12-4 and TRBJ2-5; D possibly corresponds to TRBD1 (5 bases). The germline V and J ends were trimmed by 2 bases and 7 bases, with 17 bases remaining between them. The CDR3 is 15 residues long. CDR3 nucleotide sequence: TGTGCCAGCAGTTTACGCGACCAGGGAATGGGGACCCAGTACTTC. Its translation: CASSLRDQGMGTQYF.

On this clonotype: A much larger clonotype is one base distant, so this may be a read error. The genes are TRBV19 and TRBJ2-3, with a possible D match to TRBD2 (6 bases). Germline loops: CDR1 LNHDA, CDR2 SQIVND (reference sequence). This CDR3 comprises 14 residues. V was shortened by 5 bases and J by 2 bases, with 11 bases between the two germline ends. CDR3 sequence: CASSAGLITDTQYF. CDR3 coding DNA: TGTGCCAGTAGTGCGGGACTGATCACAGATACGCAGTATTTT. The full variable domain, completed using reference TRBV19 and TRBJ2-3, is DGGITQSPKYLFRKEGQNVTLSCEQNLNHDAMYWYRQDPGQGLRLIYYSQIVNDFQKGDIAEGYSVSREKKESFPLTVTSAQKNPTAFYLCASSAGLITDTQYFGPGTRLTVL.

This clonotype has a count of ten or more. V is TRBV19 and J is TRBJ2-3; 10 bases are shared with TRBD2. V gave up 4 bases and J gave up 5 bases; unmatched junction bases: 6. The CDR3 consists of 15 residues. CDR1 is LNHDA, CDR2 SQIVND, per germline (reference sequence). CDR3 DNA: TGTGCCAGTAGTACGCTAGCGGGAGCGGAAGATACGCAGTATTTT. Translation gives CASSTLAGAEDTQYF.

This clonotype came up many times. The rearrangement joins TRBV7-9 to TRBJ2-7; D may be TRBD1 (5 bases). Germline CDR1 reads SEHNR; CDR2 reads FQNEAQ (reference sequence). This CDR3 comprises 13 residues. V shed 0 bases and J shed 11 bases, with 14 bases lying between them. CDR3 amino acids: CASSLAVQDGEYF. The CDR3 nucleotides read TGTGCCAGCAGCTTAGCCGTACAGGATGGGGAGTACTTC.